This record looks at one TCR beta chain sequence and its context. Its antigen specificity is not known. Base-call qualities are not available, and no considerably larger clone is one nucleotide away. This entry belongs to a study of blood T cell repertoires in COVID-19 (TCRdb year 2020). Concerning the study at large: Samples covering the acute and convalescent phases of COVID-19 were provided by collaborators in the United States, Italy and Spain. The prospective study material was composed of cDNA or gDNA derived from T cells, B-cell-depleted T cells, or PBMCs. Subjects who had been exposed to COVID-19, were actively infected with it, or had recovered from it provided the deeply sampled blood TCRbeta repertoires that made up the dataset. The repertoires were released in a freely available public database meant as a resource for research on the immune response to SARS-CoV-2. Samples came from the ongoing ImmuneRACE study (first 160 participants) plus 1,254 subjects from 6 global collaborators. A de-identified subject ID, COVID-19 status, age in years and sex were almost always included in the sample metadata. Where HLA class I and class II types were available, the types were taken from metadata supplied by the sample provider, not from assay-based typing. Study-level results and caveats: How much clinical and demographic metadata was included differed by source and by participant, and the metadata was provided uncurated.

Participants in the prospective study were aged about 18 to 95 years, lived in 24 United States geographic areas, and enrolled through a virtual design. Cohort assignment in the prospective study relied on participant-reported clinical history from a screening survey and a study questionnaire. In the prospective study, mobile phlebotomists collected whole blood, serum and a nasopharyngeal or oropharyngeal swab from each participant. Prospective study participants could optionally give additional blood draws and questionnaires over a roughly two-month period. Before DNA extraction, blood samples from the prospective study were shipped at room temperature or frozen. CDR3 length: 17 amino acids, cysteine to phenylalanine. Only the CDR3 DNA is retained, 51 bases long and in frame from the first base. The CDR1 and CDR2 encoded by the germline V gene (reference sequence) are MNHEY and SMNVEV. V gives up 6 bases and J gives up 5 bases, and the segment between their germline ends measures 26 bases.

The immunoSEQ Assay, a bias-controlled multiplex PCR, was used to amplify TCRbeta CDR3 regions from genomic DNA. Per the original workflow: The number of nucleated cells in each sample was estimated by amplification of reference gene primers within the assay. To quantify the absolute abundance of each unique TCRbeta CDR3 rearrangement, sequence reads were collapsed and filtered. For each sample, productive Simpson clonality was calculated as the square root of Simpson's diversity index over productive rearrangements. TCRdb limited this immuneACCESS table to in-frame rearrangements with V and J called. A share of clones is missing; checked studies link under half to unresolved V genes, and the rest is unexplained. The DNA gave D and trimming, while V, J and clone size come from that table. This sample comprises approximately 150,000 clones, more than 75% of them detected only once. The ten largest clonotypes hold over 0.95% of the sample.

The rearranged chain carries TRBV27 and TRBJ2-7; TRBD2 is a weak D gene call, 5 bases matching. The sequence derives from a human donor with acute COVID-19. The donor label of this sample is uncertain. Sequenced material: PBMCs or T cells enriched from blood (not recorded which). The CDR3 in this case is CASSPLHRGPRYDEQYF. The bases are TGTGCCAGCAGCCCGCTCCACCGGGGTCCAAGGTACGACGAGCAGTACTTC.